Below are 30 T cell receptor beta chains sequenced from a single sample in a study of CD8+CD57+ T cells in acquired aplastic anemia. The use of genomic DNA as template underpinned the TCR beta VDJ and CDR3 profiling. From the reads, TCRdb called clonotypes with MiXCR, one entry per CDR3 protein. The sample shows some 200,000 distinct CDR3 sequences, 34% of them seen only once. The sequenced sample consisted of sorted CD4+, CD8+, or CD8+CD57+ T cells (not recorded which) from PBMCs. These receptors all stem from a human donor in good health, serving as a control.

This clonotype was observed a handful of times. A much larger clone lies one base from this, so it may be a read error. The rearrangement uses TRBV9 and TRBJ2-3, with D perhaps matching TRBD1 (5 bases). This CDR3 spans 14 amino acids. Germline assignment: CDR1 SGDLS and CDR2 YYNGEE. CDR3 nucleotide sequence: TGTGCCAGCAGCGTAGCCCCGGGCACAGGTACGCAGTATTTT. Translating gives CASSVAPGTGTQYF.

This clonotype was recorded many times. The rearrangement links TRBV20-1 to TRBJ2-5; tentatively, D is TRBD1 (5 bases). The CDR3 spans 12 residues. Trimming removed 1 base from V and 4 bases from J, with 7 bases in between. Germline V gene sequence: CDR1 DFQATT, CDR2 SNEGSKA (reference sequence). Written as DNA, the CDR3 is TGCAGTGCTAGAGGCCAGGGAGAGACCCAGTACTTC. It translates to CSARGQGETQYF.

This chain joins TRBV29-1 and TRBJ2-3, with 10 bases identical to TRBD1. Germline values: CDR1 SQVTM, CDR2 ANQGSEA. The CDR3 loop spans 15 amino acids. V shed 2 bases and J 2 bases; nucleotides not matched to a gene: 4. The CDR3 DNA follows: TGCAGCGTTGAAAGGGACAGGGGATACACAGATACGCAGTATTTT. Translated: CSVERDRGYTDTQYF.

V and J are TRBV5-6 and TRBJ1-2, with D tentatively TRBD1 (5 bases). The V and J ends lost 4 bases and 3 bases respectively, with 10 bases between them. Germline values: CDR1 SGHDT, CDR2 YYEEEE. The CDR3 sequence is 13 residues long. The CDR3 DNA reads TGTGCCAGCAGCGCACAGGACCACTATGGCTACACCTTC. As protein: CASSAQDHYGYTF.

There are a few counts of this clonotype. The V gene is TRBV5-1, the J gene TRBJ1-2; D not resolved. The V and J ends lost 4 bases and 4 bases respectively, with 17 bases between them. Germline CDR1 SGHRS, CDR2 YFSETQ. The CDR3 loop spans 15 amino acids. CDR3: CASSPSPGNGYGYTF. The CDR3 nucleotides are TGCGCCAGCAGCCCGAGTCCGGGGAACGGCTATGGCTACACCTTC.

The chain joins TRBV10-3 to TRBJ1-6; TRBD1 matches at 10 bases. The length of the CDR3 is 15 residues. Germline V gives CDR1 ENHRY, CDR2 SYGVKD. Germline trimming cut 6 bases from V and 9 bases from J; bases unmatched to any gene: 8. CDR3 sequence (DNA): TGTGCCATCAGCGCTGGGGACAGGGGTCGTTCACCCCTCCACTTT. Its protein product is CAISAGDRGRSPLHF.

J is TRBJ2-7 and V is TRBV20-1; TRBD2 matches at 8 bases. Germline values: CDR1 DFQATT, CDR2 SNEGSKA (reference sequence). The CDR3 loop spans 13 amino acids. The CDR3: CSSRGGLTYEQYF. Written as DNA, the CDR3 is TGCAGCAGCCGCGGGGGGCTGACCTACGAGCAGTACTTC.

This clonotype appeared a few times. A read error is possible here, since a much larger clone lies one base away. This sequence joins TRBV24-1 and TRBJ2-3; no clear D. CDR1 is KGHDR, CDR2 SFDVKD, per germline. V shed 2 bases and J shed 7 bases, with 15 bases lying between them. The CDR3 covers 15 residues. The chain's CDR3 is CATSDSPEDMYTQYF. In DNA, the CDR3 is TGTGCCACCAGTGATTCTCCGGAAGACATGTATACGCAGTATTTT.

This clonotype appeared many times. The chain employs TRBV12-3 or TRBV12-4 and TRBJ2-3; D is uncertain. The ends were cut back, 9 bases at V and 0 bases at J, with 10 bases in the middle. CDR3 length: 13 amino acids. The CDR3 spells CASSDASTDTQYF. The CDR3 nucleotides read TGTGCCAGTTCGGACGCGAGCACAGATACGCAGTATTTT.

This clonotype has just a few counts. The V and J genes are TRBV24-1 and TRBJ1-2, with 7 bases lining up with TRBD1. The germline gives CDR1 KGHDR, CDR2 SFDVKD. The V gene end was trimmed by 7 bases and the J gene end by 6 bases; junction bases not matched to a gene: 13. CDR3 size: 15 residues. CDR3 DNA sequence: TGTGCCACCAGCTCACCTACAGGGGCGGGGAATGGCTACACCTTC. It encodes CATSSPTGAGNGYTF.

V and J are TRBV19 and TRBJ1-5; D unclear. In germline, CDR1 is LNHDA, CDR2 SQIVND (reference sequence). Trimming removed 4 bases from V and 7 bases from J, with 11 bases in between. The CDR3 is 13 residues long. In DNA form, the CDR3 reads TGTGCCAGTAGTACAGAGGACGGGCAGCCCCAGCATTTT. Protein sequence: CASSTEDGQPQHF. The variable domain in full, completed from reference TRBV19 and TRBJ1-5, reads DGGITQSPKYLFRKEGQNVTLSCEQNLNHDAMYWYRQDPGQGLRLIYYSQIVNDFQKGDIAEGYSVSREKKESFPLTVTSAQKNPTAFYLCASSTEDGQPQHFGDGTRLSIL.

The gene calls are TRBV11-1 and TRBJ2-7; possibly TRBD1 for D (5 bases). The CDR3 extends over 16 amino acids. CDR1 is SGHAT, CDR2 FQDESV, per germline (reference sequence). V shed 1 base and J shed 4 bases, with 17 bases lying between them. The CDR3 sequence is CASSLGLWQGWYEQYF. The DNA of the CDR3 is TGTGCCAGCAGCTTAGGTCTGTGGCAGGGATGGTACGAGCAGTACTTC.

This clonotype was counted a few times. This CDR3 reads CSVEGRQDTQYF. DNA of the CDR3: TGCAGCGTAGAGGGGAGACAAGATACGCAGTATTTT. This rearrangement joins TRBV29-1 to TRBJ2-3, with D perhaps matching TRBD1 or TRBD2 (5 bases each). The CDR3 totals 12 residues. From germline, CDR1 is SQVTM and CDR2 ANQGSEA. Trimming stripped 6 bases from V and 5 bases from J, with 12 bases between.

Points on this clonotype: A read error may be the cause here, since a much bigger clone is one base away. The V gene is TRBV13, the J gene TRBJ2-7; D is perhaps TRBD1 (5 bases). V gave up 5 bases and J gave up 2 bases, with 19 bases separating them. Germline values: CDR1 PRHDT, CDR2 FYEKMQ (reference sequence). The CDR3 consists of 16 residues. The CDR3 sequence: CASSPWGGHSPYEQYF. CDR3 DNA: TGTGCCAGCAGCCCATGGGGCGGACATAGCCCCTACGAGCAGTACTTC. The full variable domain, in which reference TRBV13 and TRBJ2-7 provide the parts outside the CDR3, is AAGVIQSPRHLIKEKRETATLKCYPIPRHDTVYWYQQGPGQDPQFLISFYEKMQSDKGSIPDRFSAQQFSDYHSELNMSSLELGDSALYFCASSPWGGHSPYEQYFGPGTRLTVT.

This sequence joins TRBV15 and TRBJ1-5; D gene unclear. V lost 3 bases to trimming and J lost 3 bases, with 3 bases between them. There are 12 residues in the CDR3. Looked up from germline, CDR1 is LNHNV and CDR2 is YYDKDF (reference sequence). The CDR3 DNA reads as TGTGCCACCAGCAGCAACAATCAGCCCCAGCATTTT. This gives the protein CATSSNNQPQHF.

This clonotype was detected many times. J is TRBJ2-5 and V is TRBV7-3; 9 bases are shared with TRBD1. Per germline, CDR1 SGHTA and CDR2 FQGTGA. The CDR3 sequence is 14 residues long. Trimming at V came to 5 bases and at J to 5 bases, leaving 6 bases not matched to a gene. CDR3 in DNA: TGTGCCAGCAGCCCAACAGGGGGCTGGGAGACCCAGTACTTC. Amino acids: CASSPTGGWETQYF.

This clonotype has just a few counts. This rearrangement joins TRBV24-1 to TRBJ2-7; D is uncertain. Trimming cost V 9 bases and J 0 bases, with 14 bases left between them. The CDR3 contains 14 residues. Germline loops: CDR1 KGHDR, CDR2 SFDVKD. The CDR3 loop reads CATLNYHHSYEQYF. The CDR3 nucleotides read TGTGCCACCTTGAACTACCACCACTCCTACGAGCAGTACTTC.

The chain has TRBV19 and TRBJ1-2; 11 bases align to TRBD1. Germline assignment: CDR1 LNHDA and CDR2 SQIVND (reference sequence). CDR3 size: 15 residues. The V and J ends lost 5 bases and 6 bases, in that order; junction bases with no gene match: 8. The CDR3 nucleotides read TGTGCCAGTAGTTGGAGGACAGGGGGCAACAATGGCTACACCTTC. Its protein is CASSWRTGGNNGYTF.

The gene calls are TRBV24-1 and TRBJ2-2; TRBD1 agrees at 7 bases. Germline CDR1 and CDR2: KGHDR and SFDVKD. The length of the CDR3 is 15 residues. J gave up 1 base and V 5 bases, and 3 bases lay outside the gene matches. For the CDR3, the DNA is TGTGCCACCAGTGCCAGGACAGGGAACACCGGGGAGCTGTTTTTT. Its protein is CATSARTGNTGELFF.

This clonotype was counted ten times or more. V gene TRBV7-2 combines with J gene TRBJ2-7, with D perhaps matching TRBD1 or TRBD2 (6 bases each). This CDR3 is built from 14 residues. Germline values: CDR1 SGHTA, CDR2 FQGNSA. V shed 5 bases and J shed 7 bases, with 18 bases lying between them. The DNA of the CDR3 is TGTGCCAGCAGCCCGGCTACGGGGGCGGGTGAGCAGTACTTC. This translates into CASSPATGAGEQYF.

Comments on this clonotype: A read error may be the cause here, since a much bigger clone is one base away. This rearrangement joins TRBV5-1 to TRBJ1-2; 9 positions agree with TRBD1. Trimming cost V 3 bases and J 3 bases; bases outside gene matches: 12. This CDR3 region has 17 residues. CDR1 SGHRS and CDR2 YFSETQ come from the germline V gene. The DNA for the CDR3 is TGCGCCAGCAGCTGGATAGGGACAGGGTTGGTGTACTATGGCTACACCTTC. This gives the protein CASSWIGTGLVYYGYTF.

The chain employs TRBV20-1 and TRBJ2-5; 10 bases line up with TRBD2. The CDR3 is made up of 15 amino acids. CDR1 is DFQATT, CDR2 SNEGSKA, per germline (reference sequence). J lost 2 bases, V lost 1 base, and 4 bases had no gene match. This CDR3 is CSARVGTSVQETQYF. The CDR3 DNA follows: TGCAGTGCTAGAGTTGGGACTAGCGTACAAGAGACCCAGTACTTC.

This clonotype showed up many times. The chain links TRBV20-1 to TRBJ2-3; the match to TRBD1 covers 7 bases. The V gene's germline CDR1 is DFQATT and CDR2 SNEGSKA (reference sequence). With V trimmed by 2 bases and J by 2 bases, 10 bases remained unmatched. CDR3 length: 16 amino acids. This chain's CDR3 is CSARSPYDRDTDTQYF. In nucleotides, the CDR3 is TGCAGTGCTAGATCACCGTACGACAGGGACACAGATACGCAGTATTTT.

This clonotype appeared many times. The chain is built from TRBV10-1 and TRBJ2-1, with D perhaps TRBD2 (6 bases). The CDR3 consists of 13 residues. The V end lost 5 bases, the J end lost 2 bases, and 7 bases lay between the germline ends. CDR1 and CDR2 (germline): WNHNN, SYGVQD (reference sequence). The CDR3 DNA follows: TGCGCCAGCAGTCCGGGGGCCTACAATGAGCAGTTCTTC. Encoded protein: CASSPGAYNEQFF.

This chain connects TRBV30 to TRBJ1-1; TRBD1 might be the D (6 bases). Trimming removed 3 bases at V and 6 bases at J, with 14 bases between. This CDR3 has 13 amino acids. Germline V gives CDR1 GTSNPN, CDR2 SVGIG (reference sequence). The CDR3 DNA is TGTGCCTGGAGGACAGGATCTATTTCTGAAGCTTTCTTT. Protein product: CAWRTGSISEAFF.

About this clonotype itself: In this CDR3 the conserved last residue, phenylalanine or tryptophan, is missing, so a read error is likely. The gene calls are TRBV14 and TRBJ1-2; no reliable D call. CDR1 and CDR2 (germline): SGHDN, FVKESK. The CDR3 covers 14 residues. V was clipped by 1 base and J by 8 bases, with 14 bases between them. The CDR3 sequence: CASSQGLGYYGYTL. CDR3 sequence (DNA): TGTGCCAGCAGCCAAGGTTTGGGGTATTACGGCTACACCCTC.

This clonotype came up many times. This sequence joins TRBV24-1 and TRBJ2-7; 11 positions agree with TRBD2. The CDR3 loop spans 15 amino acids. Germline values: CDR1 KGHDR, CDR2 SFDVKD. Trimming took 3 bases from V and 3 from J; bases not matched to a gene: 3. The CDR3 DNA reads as TGTGCCACCAGTGATCGACTAGCGGGAATCTACGAGCAGTACTTC. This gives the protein CATSDRLAGIYEQYF.

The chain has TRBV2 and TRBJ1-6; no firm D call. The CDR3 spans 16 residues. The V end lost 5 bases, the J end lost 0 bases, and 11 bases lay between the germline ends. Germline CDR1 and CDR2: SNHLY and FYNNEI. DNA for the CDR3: TGTGCCAGCAGTAGACCCAGGAGCTCCTATAATTCACCCCTCCACTTT. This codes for CASSRPRSSYNSPLHF.

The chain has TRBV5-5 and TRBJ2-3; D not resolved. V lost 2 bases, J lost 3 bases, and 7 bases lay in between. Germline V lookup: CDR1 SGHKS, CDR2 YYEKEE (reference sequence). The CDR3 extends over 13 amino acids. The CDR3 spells CASSFKGTDTQYF. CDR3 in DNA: TGTGCCAGCAGCTTCAAGGGTACAGATACGCAGTATTTT. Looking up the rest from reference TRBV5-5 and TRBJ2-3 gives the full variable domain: DAGVTQSPTHLIKTRGQQVTLRCSPISGHKSVSWYQQVLGQGPQFIFQYYEKEERGRGNFPDRFSARQFPNYSSELNVNALLLGDSALYLCASSFKGTDTQYFGPGTRLTVL.

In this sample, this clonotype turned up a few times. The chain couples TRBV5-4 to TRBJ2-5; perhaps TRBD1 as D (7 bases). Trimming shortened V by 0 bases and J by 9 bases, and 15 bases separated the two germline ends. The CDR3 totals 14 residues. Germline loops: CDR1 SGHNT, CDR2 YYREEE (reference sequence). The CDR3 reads CASSLEGAGGAQYF. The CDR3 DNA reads TGTGCCAGCAGCTTGGAGGGGGCCGGGGGAGCCCAGTACTTC.